This T cell receptor (beta chain) is drawn from a study of blood T cell repertoires in COVID-19. Study at large: From T cells, B-cell-depleted T cells, or PBMCs came the material, which was cDNA or gDNA.

Researchers sorted participants into cohorts using their self-reported clinical history. The CDR3 is 13 residues long. Germline V lookup: CDR1 SGHNT, CDR2 YYREEE (reference sequence). V dropped 4 bases and J dropped 4 bases, with 9 bases sitting between them. Repertoires were generated with immunoSEQ multiplex PCR, while TCRdb's copy carries only in-frame clones and drops some. The sample includes approximately 170,000 clones, around 80% of them seen just once. The sequence came from a woman in her 70s in a cohort exposed to, infected with or recovered from COVID-19 (not recorded which). Sequencing was performed on PBMCs or T cells enriched from blood (not recorded which). The chain carries TRBV5-4 and TRBJ1-3, with D perhaps matching TRBD1 (6 bases). The CDR3 is CASSPDSGNTIYF. The CDR3 DNA sequence: TGTGCCAGCAGCCCGGACAGCGGAAACACCATATATTTT. The full variable domain, completed using reference TRBV5-4 and TRBJ1-3, is ETGVTQSPTHLIKTRGQQVTLRCSSQSGHNTVSWYQQALGQGPQFIFQYYREEENGRGNFPPRFSGLQFPNYSSELNVNALELDDSALYLCASSPDSGNTIYFGEGSWLTVV.